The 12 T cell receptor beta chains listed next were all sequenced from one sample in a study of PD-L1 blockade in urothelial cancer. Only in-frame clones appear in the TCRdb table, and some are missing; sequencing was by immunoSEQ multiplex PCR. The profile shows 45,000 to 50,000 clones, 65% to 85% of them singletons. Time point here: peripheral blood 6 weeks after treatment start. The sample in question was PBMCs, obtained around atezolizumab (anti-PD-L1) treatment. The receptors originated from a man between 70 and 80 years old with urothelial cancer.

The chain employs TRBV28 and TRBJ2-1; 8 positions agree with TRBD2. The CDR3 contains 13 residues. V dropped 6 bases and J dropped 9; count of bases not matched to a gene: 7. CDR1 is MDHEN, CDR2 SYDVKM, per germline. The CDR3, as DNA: TGTGCCAGCAGACGTCGGGAGGGCCTTGAGCAGTTCTTC. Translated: CASRRREGLEQFF.

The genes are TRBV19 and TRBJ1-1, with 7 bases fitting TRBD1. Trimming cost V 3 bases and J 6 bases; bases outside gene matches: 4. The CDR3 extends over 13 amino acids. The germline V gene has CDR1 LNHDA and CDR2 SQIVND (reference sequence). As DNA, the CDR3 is TGTGCCAGTAGTATGACAGGGCCCGCTGAAGCTTTCTTT. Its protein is CASSMTGPAEAFF.

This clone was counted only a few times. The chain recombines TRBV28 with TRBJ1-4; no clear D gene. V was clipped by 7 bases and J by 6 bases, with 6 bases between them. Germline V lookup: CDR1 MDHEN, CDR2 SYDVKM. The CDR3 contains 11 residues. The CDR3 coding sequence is TGTGCCAGCATGGCGGATGAAAAACTGTTTTTT. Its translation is CASMADEKLFF. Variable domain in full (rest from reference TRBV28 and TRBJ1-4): DVKVTQSSRYLVKRTGEKVFLECVQDMDHENMFWYRQDPGLGLRLIYFSYDVKMKEKGDIPEGYSVSREKKERFSLILESASTNQTSMYLCASMADEKLFFGSGTQLSVL.

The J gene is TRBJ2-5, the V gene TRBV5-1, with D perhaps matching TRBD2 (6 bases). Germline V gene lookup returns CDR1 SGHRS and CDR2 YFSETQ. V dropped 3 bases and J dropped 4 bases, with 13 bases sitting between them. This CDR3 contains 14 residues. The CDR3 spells CASSSTGERETQYF. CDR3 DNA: TGCGCCAGCAGCTCAACGGGGGAGCGAGAGACCCAGTACTTC.

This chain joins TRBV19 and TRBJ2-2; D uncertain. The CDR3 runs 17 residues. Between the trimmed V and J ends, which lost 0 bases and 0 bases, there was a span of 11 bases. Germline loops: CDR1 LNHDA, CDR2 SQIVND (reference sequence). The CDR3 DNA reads TGTGCCAGTAGTATAGATAAGCGATTCGCGAACACCGGGGAGCTGTTTTTT. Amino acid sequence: CASSIDKRFANTGELFF.

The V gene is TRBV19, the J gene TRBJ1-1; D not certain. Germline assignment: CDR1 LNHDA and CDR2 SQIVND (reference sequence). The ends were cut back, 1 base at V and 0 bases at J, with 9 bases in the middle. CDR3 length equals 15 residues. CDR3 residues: CASSIGTDLNTEAFF. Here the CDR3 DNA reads TGTGCCAGTAGTATAGGAACAGACCTGAACACTGAAGCTTTCTTT.

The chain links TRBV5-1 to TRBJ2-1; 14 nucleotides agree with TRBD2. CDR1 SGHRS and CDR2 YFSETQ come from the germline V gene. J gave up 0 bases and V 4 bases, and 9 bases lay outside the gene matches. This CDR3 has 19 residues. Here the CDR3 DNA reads TGCGCCAGCAGCGCTGCCGAGACTAGCGGGAGGGACTCCTACAATGAGCAGTTCTTC. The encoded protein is CASSAAETSGRDSYNEQFF.

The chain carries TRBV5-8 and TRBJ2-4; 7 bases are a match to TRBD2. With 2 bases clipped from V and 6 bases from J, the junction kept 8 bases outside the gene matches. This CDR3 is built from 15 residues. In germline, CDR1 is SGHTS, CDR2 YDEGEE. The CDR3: CASSFGLAESNIQYF. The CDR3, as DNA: TGTGCCAGCAGCTTCGGCCTAGCGGAGTCAAACATTCAGTACTTC.

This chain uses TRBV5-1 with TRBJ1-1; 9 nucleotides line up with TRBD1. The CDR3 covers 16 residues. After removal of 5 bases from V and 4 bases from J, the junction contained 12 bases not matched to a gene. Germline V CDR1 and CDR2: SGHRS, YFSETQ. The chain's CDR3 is CASRLNPGQGSTEAFF. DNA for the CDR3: TGCGCCAGCAGGCTGAACCCGGGACAGGGTAGCACTGAAGCTTTCTTT.

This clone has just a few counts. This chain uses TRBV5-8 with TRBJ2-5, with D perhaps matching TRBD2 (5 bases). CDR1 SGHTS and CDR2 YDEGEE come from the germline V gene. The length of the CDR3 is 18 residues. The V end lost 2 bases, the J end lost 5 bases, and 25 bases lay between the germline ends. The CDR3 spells CASSLTLSSDGVMETQYF. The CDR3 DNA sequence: TGTGCCAGCAGCTTAACCCTTTCATCCGACGGGGTAATGGAGACCCAGTACTTC.

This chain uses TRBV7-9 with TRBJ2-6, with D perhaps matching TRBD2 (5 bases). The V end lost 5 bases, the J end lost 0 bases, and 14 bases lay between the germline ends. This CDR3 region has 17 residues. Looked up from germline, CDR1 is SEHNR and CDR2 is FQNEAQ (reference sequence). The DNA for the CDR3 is TGTGCCAGCAGCCACGGGGTCGGCTTCTCTGGGGCCAACGTCCTGACTTTC. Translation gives CASSHGVGFSGANVLTF.

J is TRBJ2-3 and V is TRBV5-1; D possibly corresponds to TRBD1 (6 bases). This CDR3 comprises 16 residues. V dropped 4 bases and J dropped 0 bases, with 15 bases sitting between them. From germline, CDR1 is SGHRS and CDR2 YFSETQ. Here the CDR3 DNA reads TGCGCCAGCAGCCCGACGGGACACAAAAGCACAGATACGCAGTATTTT. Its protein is CASSPTGHKSTDTQYF.